This TCR beta chain was recorded in a study of OX40 agonist ivuxolimab in advanced cancers. Regarding the study in general: Ivuxolimab was a fully human IgG2 agonistic monoclonal antibody targeting the costimulatory receptor OX40 (CD134). Intravenous ivuxolimab was administered to patients every 2 weeks at six dose levels: 0.01, 0.1, 0.3, 1.5, 3 and 10 mg/kg. Patients were allowed to have had prior anti-PD-1, anti-PD-L1 or anti-CTLA-4 therapy, and 40% of the dose-escalation patients had previously received checkpoint inhibitors. Of the roughly 52 patients in dose escalation, about 20 had hepatocellular carcinoma, some 15 had melanoma, 9 had renal cell carcinoma and 9 had head and neck cancer. The dose-escalation cohort was over 70% male with a mean age of roughly 60 years, ranging from roughly 23 to 80. Peripheral TCRbeta sequencing was intended to test whether TCR sequence diversity was altered and clonal T-cell expansion was caused by ivuxolimab. Partial responses occurred in three dose-escalation patients, of whom one had hepatocellular carcinoma and two had cutaneous melanoma. The paper describes the monotherapy dose-escalation part (N of about 57 patients) of the phase I trial of ivuxolimab. Paper-wide results and their limitations: Which antigens the clonally expanded peripheral T cells were specific for was not determined. Low levels of normalized T-cell clonal expansion were also seen in some patients who did not respond. At doses of 0.1 to 3.0 mg/kg, clonal expansion of both CD4+ and CD8+ T cells in blood was seen between baseline and week 6. After ivuxolimab, more expanded clones were found on average in CD8+ T cells than in CD4+ T cells. Partial responders in the 0.1-3.0 mg/kg groups had among the lowest normalized peripheral clonal expansion, especially among CD8+ T cells.

Remarks on this clone: The target of this receptor is not known. Base qualities are not provided; no much larger clone lies one nucleotide away.

The trial excluded patients who had a history of autoimmune disease or who were on systemic immunosuppression. Peripheral blood for TCR sequencing was collected from all dose cohorts at baseline, on cycle 4 day 1, and on cycle 7 day 1. Samples came from an open-label, multicenter, first-in-human phase I dose-escalation trial of ivuxolimab. Adults with locally advanced or metastatic head and neck squamous cell, hepatocellular, melanoma or renal cell carcinoma were enrolled in the trial. Before TCR sequencing, CD4+ T cells and CD8+ T cells were sorted from peripheral blood as separate populations. Genomic DNA was extracted from sorted cells for sequencing of the TCRbeta CDR3 region. The immunoSEQ Assay was used to sequence the TCRbeta CDR3 regions. TCRdb carries this immuneACCESS record with in-frame sequences only. Its versions omit some clonotypes, under half of them owing to an unresolved V gene in the studies checked, with the rest unexplained. In all, the sample holds 62,000 or so clones, and 85% of those were seen once. About 3.5% of the sample lies in the top ten.

Taken from cysteine to phenylalanine, the CDR3 has 17 residues. The kept DNA is CDR3 alone, 51 bases in frame from the first base. Sequences MGHRA (CDR1) and YSYEKL (CDR2) are obtained from the germline V gene. Trimming removed 4 bases from V and 8 bases from J; the gene matches leave 13 bases unexplained. The rearranged chain carries TRBV4-1 and TRBJ1-6; TRBD1 agrees with 8 junctional bases. The sequences come from CD4+ or CD8+ T cells sorted from blood, collected in a trial of the OX40 agonist ivuxolimab. This TCR was recovered from an adult with an advanced solid tumor such as melanoma, head and neck, liver or kidney cancer. The CDR3 region reads CASSRGPRTGKDSPLHF. Read as DNA, the sequence is TGCGCCAGCAGCCGGGGCCCCAGGACAGGGAAGGATTCACCCCTCCACTTT.